These 19 T cell receptor beta chains were sequenced from one sample in a study of esophageal squamous cell carcinoma under preoperative chemotherapy. Stated time point: after preoperative PTX-NDP chemotherapy. MiXCR, applied by TCRdb to the PCR reads, yields one record per CDR3 protein. The sample has approximately 20,000 distinct CDR3 sequences, around 45% seen once. Specimen collection occurred from a patient given preoperative chemotherapy. These TCRs come from a human donor with esophageal squamous cell carcinoma. The donor label of this sample is uncertain.

This clonotype was picked up a small number of times. The rearrangement links TRBV12-3 or TRBV12-4 to TRBJ1-2, with D possibly matching TRBD1 (6 bases). V was pared by 2 bases and J by 8 bases, with 12 bases between. This CDR3 has 13 residues. The CDR3 DNA reads as TGTGCCAGCAGTTTAACTGAGGGGGAGGGCTACACCTTC. This encodes CASSLTEGEGYTF.

V is TRBV12-3 or TRBV12-4 and J is TRBJ2-3, with 7 bases fitting TRBD2. V gave up 4 bases and J gave up 9 bases; unmatched junction bases: 13. The CDR3 covers 15 residues. DNA for the CDR3: TGTGCCAGCAGTTCCGGGGAGGGACTGGTGAACACGCAGTATTTT. Its protein is CASSSGEGLVNTQYF.

The chain combines TRBV7-2 with TRBJ2-3; 8 bases align to TRBD2. The J call could be wrong; TRBJ2-7 is a better fit for the DNA end. Germline CDR1 SGHTA, CDR2 FQGNSA. There are 16 residues in the CDR3. The CDR3 protein is CASRGRRGGSPDTQYF. CDR3 bases: TGTGCCAGCAGGGGGCGACGGGGGGGGAGCCCAGATACGCAGTACTTC.

This chain joins TRBV25-1 and TRBJ2-5; TRBD2 agrees at 7 bases. V dropped 8 bases and J dropped 6; count of bases not matched to a gene: 15. CDR1 and CDR2 (germline): MGHDK, SYGVNS. This CDR3 has 15 residues. CDR3 residues: CASLPSMGGIQTQYF. CDR3 DNA: TGTGCCAGCCTACCGTCGATGGGGGGGATCCAGACCCAGTACTTC.

The J gene is TRBJ1-6, the V gene TRBV12-3 or TRBV12-4, with 9 bases matching TRBD1. The junction had 7 bases not matched to a gene; V was cut back by 7 bases and J by 9 bases. The CDR3 runs to 14 residues. The CDR3 here is CASNHGTGSSPLHF. CDR3 DNA: TGTGCCAGCAACCATGGGACAGGGAGTTCACCCCTCCACTTT.

The chain links TRBV7-6 to TRBJ2-1; possibly TRBD1 for D (7 bases). Trimming cost V 5 bases and J 1 base, with 12 bases left between them. The CDR3 runs 15 residues. CDR1 and CDR2 (germline): SGHVS, FNYEAQ. As DNA, the CDR3 is TGTGCCAGCAGCCCTCAGGGGGGATCCTACAATGAGCAGTTCTTC. Its protein product is CASSPQGGSYNEQFF.

Details on this clonotype: The junction departs from germline at one end; a sequencing error may be responsible. The rearrangement links TRBV9 to TRBJ2-1, with D maybe TRBD2 (7 bases). Germline CDR1 SGDLS, CDR2 YYNGEE. The CDR3 contains 15 residues. The CDR3 loop reads CASSVGGGGHNEQFF. The CDR3 coding sequence is TGTGCCAGCAGCGTAGGAGGGGGGGGCCACAACGAGCAGTTCTTC.

The chain is built from TRBV12-3 or TRBV12-4 and TRBJ2-4; tentative D call: TRBD2 (5 bases). The CDR3 has 17 amino acids. V gave up 6 bases and J gave up 12 bases, with 30 bases separating them. The CDR3 here is CASSRIPAGRAKDTQYF. In DNA form, the CDR3 reads TGTGCCAGCAGCCGAATTCCGGCGGGCCGCGCCAAAGATACTCAGTACTTC.

The rearrangement joins TRBV7-2 to TRBJ2-5, with 9 bases identical to TRBD2. Germline-derived CDR1 and CDR2 are SGHTA and FQGNSA. Losses at the gene ends were 6 bases for V and 1 base for J; bases not matched to a gene: 12. The CDR3 covers 17 residues. The CDR3 bases are TGTGCCAGCAGGATACTAGGTAGCGGGAGTGTCCAAGAGACCCAGTACTTC. Translated: CASRILGSGSVQETQYF.

The chain has TRBV11-3 and TRBJ2-5, with D possibly being TRBD1 (6 bases). V was trimmed by 5 bases and J by 1 base, leaving 11 bases between them. Per germline, CDR1 SGHNT and CDR2 YENEEA. This CDR3 spans 14 amino acids. CDR3 DNA sequence: TGTGCCAGCAGCGAACAGGGATCCCAAGAGACCCAGTACTTC. This codes for CASSEQGSQETQYF.

Points on this clonotype: The junction departs from the called germline gene at one end, perhaps through a read error. The chain uses TRBV7-2 and TRBJ2-3, with D perhaps TRBD1 (6 bases). Germline V gene data show CDR1 as SGHTA and CDR2 as FQGNSA. The CDR3 length is 17 residues. CDR3 region: CASRVVRGGRDEDTQYF. The CDR3 region has the DNA TGTGCCAGCAGGGTGGTGCGTGGGGGCCGTGACGAAGATACGCAGTATTTC.

The chain joins TRBV7-9 to TRBJ2-1; D not resolved. The CDR3 loop spans 12 amino acids. CDR1 is SEHNR, CDR2 FQNEAQ, per germline (reference sequence). V was pared by 8 bases and J by 13 bases, with 18 bases between. The CDR3 nucleotides are TGTGCCAGCGGAAGCCATCAAGAGACCCAGTTCTTC. Its protein product is CASGSHQETQFF.

This clonotype was recorded many times. A much larger clone is a single base away; this may be a read error. The chain has TRBV11-3 and TRBJ2-1, with 10 nucleotides matching TRBD2. The J call may be in error: the DNA end matches TRBJ2-7 better. The germline V gene encodes CDR1 SGHNT and CDR2 YENEEA. This CDR3 spans 16 amino acids. In DNA, the CDR3 is TGTGCCAGCAGCTTAAGCACTAGCGGGATCTACAATGAGCAGTACTTC. Translation gives CASSLSTSGIYNEQYF.

This clonotype was counted ten times or more. V usage is TRBV10-2 and J usage is TRBJ2-7, with 10 nucleotides matching TRBD2. Germline V gene lookup returns CDR1 WSHSY and CDR2 SAAADI. V gave up 4 bases and J gave up 2 bases; unmatched junction bases: 5. The CDR3 totals 15 residues. The CDR3 region has the DNA TGCGCCAGCAGTGGAGGGACTAGCGCGCCCTACGAGCAGTACTTC. It is translated as CASSGGTSAPYEQYF.

This chain joins TRBV24-1 and TRBJ2-2, with 13 positions matching TRBD2. The J segment lost 4 bases and the V segment lost 4 bases, leaving 8 bases of the junction unmatched. The CDR3 is 18 residues long. The germline V gene has CDR1 KGHDR and CDR2 SFDVKD. This chain's CDR3 is CATSERTSGSHGTGELFF. The CDR3 DNA is TGTGCCACCAGTGAGAGGACTAGCGGGAGTCACGGCACCGGGGAGCTGTTTTTT.

By share, this clonotype ranks as medium-sized. The chain uses TRBV6-1 and TRBJ2-7, with D hard to call. V was shortened by 3 bases and J by 2 bases, with 8 bases between the two germline ends. Germline lookup yields CDR1 MNHNS and CDR2 SASEGT. The CDR3 spans 13 residues. CDR3 amino acids: CASSETPAYEQYF. CDR3 nucleotide sequence: TGTGCCAGCAGTGAGACACCCGCCTACGAGCAGTACTTC.

V gene TRBV6-2 or TRBV6-3 combines with J gene TRBJ2-1; no clear D. Germline V lookup: CDR1 MNHEY, CDR2 SVGEGT. The V end lost 2 bases, the J end lost 4 bases, and 9 bases lay between the germline ends. The CDR3 covers 14 residues. CDR3 amino acids: CASSYPPTYNEQFF. DNA for the CDR3: TGTGCCAGCAGTTACCCCCCGACTTACAATGAGCAGTTCTTC.

This clonotype was seen a few times. The chain couples TRBV7-3 to TRBJ2-3; the D is unclear. The germline V gene has CDR1 SGHTA and CDR2 FQGTGA. This CDR3 spans 13 amino acids. The germline V and J ends were trimmed by 4 bases and 2 bases, with 7 bases remaining between them. CDR3 loop: CASSSQPTDTQYF. Here the CDR3 DNA reads TGTGCCAGCAGCTCTCAGCCCACAGATACGCAGTATTTT.

This rearrangement joins TRBV12-3 or TRBV12-4 to TRBJ2-5; D might be TRBD2 (5 bases). V dropped 5 bases and J dropped 5 bases, with 12 bases sitting between them. The CDR3 is 13 residues long. For the CDR3, the DNA is TGTGCCAGCAGTAGCCTCGGGAAGGAGACCCAGTACTTC. Its protein is CASSSLGKETQYF.